This T cell receptor beta chain was captured in a study of Graves' ophthalmopathy and Graves' hyperthyroidism. Regarding the study as a whole: The blood repertoire also included most expanded thyroid clonotypes above 0.001 frequency. Ophthalmopathy could be told apart from stable hyperthyroidism by a 13-signature model (about 88% sensitivity, around 84% specificity).

Germline CDR1 reads SNHLY; CDR2 reads FYNNEI. This CDR3 comprises 13 residues. V was cut by 7 bases and J by 4 bases, with 13 bases left in between. This clonotype has at least ten counts. Its matching antigen is unknown. Exclusion criteria comprised other autoimmune diseases, uncontrolled infections, pregnancy or lactation in patients. Fresh peripheral blood, around 10 ml, was the PBMC source. The study amplified TCR beta CDR3 regions using RNA transcripts. First-round RT-PCR with HTBI primers preceded a second-round multiplex PCR. TCRdb fed the multiplex PCR reads into MiXCR, producing one record per CDR3 protein. Here the sample spans more than 550,000 distinct CDR3 sequences, approximately 39% being singletons.

The sequencing sample was made of peripheral blood. This chain links TRBV2 with TRBJ1-2, with no clear D. The receptor's source is an adult man with Graves' ophthalmopathy. CDR3 nucleotide sequence: TGTGCCAGCATCCTCCCGGGAGGCTATGGCTACACCTTC. Translation: CASILPGGYGYTF. Full variable domain (missing parts from reference TRBV2 and TRBJ1-2): EPEVTQTPSHQVTQMGQEVILRCVPISNHLYFYWYRQILGQKVEFLVSFYNNEISEKSEIFDDQFSVERPDGSNFTLKIRSTKLEDSAMYFCASILPGGYGYTFGSGTRLTVV.